This T cell receptor (beta chain) was identified during a study of CD8+ T cells in alopecia areata. Study-level information: Tofacitinib administration to treated patients was oral, at 5 to 10 mg twice daily.

Study-level findings and limits: Relative to mice, TCR sharing across patients was less clear, a difference possibly HLA-related. The study found that many expanded lesional clones persisted in scalp and blood during tofacitinib.

Treatment described: oral pan-JAK inhibitor, 5-10 mg twice daily. Alopecia areata patients gave lesional scalp punch biopsies and peripheral blood samples. Extraction of RNA preceded its reverse transcription into cDNA, which served as the sequencing template. Some clones are missing from TCRdb's copy, which holds only in-frame ones; the method was immunoSEQ multiplex PCR. The table includes fewer than 100,000 clones, more than 65% detected once. Concerning this clone: Its cognate antigen is unknown.

The receptor was isolated from a human donor with alopecia areata. Material: CD8+ T cells sorted from blood, obtained at week 44, from a patient treated with tofacitinib.

The DNA of the CDR3 is TGCAGCGTTGGCGGGGGGAAGAACTATGGCTACACCTTC. The encoded protein is CSVGGGKNYGYTF. The J gene is TRBJ1-2, the V gene TRBV29-1; the D gene is possibly TRBD1 (5 bases). The germline gives CDR1 SQVTM, CDR2 ANQGSEA. This CDR3 has 13 amino acids. V dropped 4 bases and J dropped 2 bases, with 11 bases sitting between them.